Listed below are T cell receptor beta chains from one sample, sequenced in a study of blood T cell repertoires in COVID-19. Libraries were prepared by immunoSEQ multiplex PCR; TCRdb keeps only in-frame clonotypes and omits some of them. The sample lists 250,000 to 300,000 clones; approximately 90% were seen once. Sequenced input: PBMCs or T cells enriched from blood (not recorded which). The receptors were gathered from a woman aged 40-49 years with acute COVID-19. The CDR3 runs from the conserved cysteine through the conserved F or W. A D gene is named only where the DNA matches it firmly. Rows may omit the clone size; those that give it use once, few, many or a size class.

TRBV7-9,NA,TRBJ1-4,TRBD1,CASSPGQGNEKLFF,TGTGCCAGCAGCCCGGGACAGGGGAATGAAAAACTGTTTTTT
TRBV4-1,NA,TRBJ2-6,NA,CASSQDSTAYSSGANVLTF,TGCGCCAGCAGCCAAGATTCTACCGCGTATAGCTCTGGGGCCAACGTCCTGACTTTC
TRBV2,NA,TRBJ2-1,TRBD2,CASSETSPRTGNEQFF,TGTGCCAGCAGTGAGACTAGCCCCAGGACGGGCAATGAGCAGTTCTTC
TRBV27,NA,TRBJ2-6,NA,CASSVRKTSGANVLTF,TGTGCCAGCAGTGTCAGAAAAACCTCTGGGGCCAACGTCCTGACTTTC
TRBV6-1,NA,TRBJ2-1,TRBD2,CASKLADYNEQFF,TGTGCCAGCAAACTAGCGGACTACAATGAGCAGTTCTTC
TRBV15,NA,TRBJ1-2,NA,CATSRETEVNYGYTF,TGTGCCACCAGCAGAGAGACAGAAGTTAACTATGGCTACACCTTC
TRBV18,NA,TRBJ1-2,NA,CASSPRTDNYGYTF,TGTGCCAGCTCACCACGTACAGATAACTATGGCTACACCTTC
TRBV5-6,NA,TRBJ1-6,NA,CASSLPGSNSPLHF,TGTGCCAGCAGCTTGCCAGGGTCGAATTCACCCCTCCACTTT
TRBV19,NA,TRBJ1-2,TRBD1,CASSILSRTGTADGYTF,TGTGCCAGTAGTATTTTGTCCCGGACCGGGACAGCGGATGGCTACACCTTC
TRBV2,once,TRBJ2-1,NA,CASSELESSYNEQFF,TGTGCCAGCAGTGAATTAGAGAGCTCCTACAATGAGCAGTTCTTC